A single sample is the source of the 3 T cell receptor beta chains below, sequenced in a study of blood T cells in healthy people across ages. The authors ran a second PCR of about 7 to 11 cycles using a sample-barcoded 5' primer and a J-beta primer mix. TCRdb ran MiXCR on the 5' RACE reads and lists one entry per CDR3 protein. The table lists around 1,500,000 distinct CDR3 sequences, approximately 40% of them singletons. The sample comprised blood. The receptors were sampled from a woman aged 18 to 35 in good health.

This clonotype was observed a single time. The chain carries TRBV7-2 and TRBJ2-7; unclear D gene. The V gene's germline CDR1 is SGHTA and CDR2 FQGNSA. The CDR3 has 15 residues. The V gene lost 2 bases and the J gene lost 0 bases, with 11 bases spanning the gap. The DNA of the CDR3 is TGTGCCAGCAGCTTAAGTTTTGCCAGCTCCTACGAGCAGTACTTC. Translated, it gives CASSLSFASSYEQYF.

A few counts support this clonotype. The rearrangement joins TRBV4-1 to TRBJ2-7; 10 nucleotides agree with TRBD1. V gave up 4 bases and J gave up 7 bases; unmatched junction bases: 13. Germline V gene sequence: CDR1 MGHRA, CDR2 YSYEKL. This CDR3 has 16 residues. CDR3 sequence: CASSPGTGAHYNEQYF. DNA for the CDR3: TGCGCCAGCAGCCCCGGGACAGGGGCACACTACAATGAGCAGTACTTC.

The rearrangement links TRBV20-1 to TRBJ1-2, with D tentatively TRBD1 (6 bases). This CDR3 is 12 amino acids long. V dropped 2 bases and J dropped 6 bases, with 10 bases sitting between them. The germline CDR1 and CDR2 sequences are DFQATT and SNEGSKA (reference sequence). The chain's CDR3 is CSARFRTDGYTF. The CDR3 nucleotides read TGCAGTGCTAGATTCAGGACAGATGGCTACACCTTC.